The 28 T cell receptor beta chains listed next were all sequenced from one sample in a study of blood T cell repertoires in COVID-19. Some clones are missing from TCRdb's copy, which holds only in-frame ones; the method was immunoSEQ multiplex PCR. The sample lists fewer than 20,000 clones; 90% to 95% were seen once. Source material: peripheral blood. These receptors were obtained from a human donor in a cohort sampled during active COVID-19.

The CDR3, as DNA: TGTGCCAGCAGCCCCGCTACACTAGGGGGTCACACTGAAGCTTTCTTT. This encodes CASSPATLGGHTEAFF. This sequence joins TRBV7-2 and TRBJ1-1; tentatively, D is TRBD1 (6 bases). The germline CDR1 and CDR2 sequences are SGHTA and FQGNSA. V was cut by 5 bases and J by 3 bases, with 19 bases left in between. This CDR3 comprises 16 residues. Supplemented by reference TRBV7-2 and TRBJ1-1, the full variable domain reads GAGVSQSPSNKVTEKGKDVELRCDPISGHTALYWYRQSLGQGLEFLIYFQGNSAPDKSGLPSDRFSAERTGGSVSTLTIQRTQQEDSAVYLCASSPATLGGHTEAFFGQGTRLTVV.

This rearrangement joins TRBV15 to TRBJ1-5; no reliable D call. Trimming cost V 0 bases and J 5 bases, with 11 bases left between them. Germline CDR1 and CDR2: LNHNV and YYDKDF (reference sequence). The CDR3 is 15 residues long. The CDR3, as DNA: TGTGCCACCAGCAGAGACAGGACTCCTCATCAGCCCCAGCATTTT. Translated, it gives CATSRDRTPHQPQHF.

This chain uses TRBV5-6 with TRBJ2-2, with D perhaps matching TRBD1 (5 bases). V lost 4 bases, J lost 5 bases, and 18 bases lay in between. Germline V gene data show CDR1 as SGHDT and CDR2 as YYEEEE. The CDR3 sequence is 16 residues long. CDR3 coding DNA: TGTGCCAGCAGCACCTTAGCTAGGGGCCAGACCGGGGAGCTGTTTTTT. It specifies CASSTLARGQTGELFF.

The genes are TRBV18 and TRBJ1-1, with D maybe TRBD1 (6 bases). The CDR3 has 15 amino acids. Germline V gene lookup returns CDR1 KGHSH and CDR2 LQKENI. Trimming took 4 bases from V and 4 from J, leaving 16 bases between them. CDR3 coding DNA: TGTGCCAGCTCACGATCGCGGGGGCAAGGCACTGAAGCTTTCTTT. Its translation: CASSRSRGQGTEAFF.

The genes are TRBV9 and TRBJ1-3; D might be TRBD1 (5 bases). The germline V and J ends were trimmed by 4 bases and 1 base, with 12 bases remaining between them. This CDR3 region has 15 residues. The germline gives CDR1 SGDLS, CDR2 YYNGEE. CDR3 protein: CASSSGVGSGNTIYF. The CDR3 DNA follows: TGTGCCAGCAGCTCGGGGGTAGGGTCTGGAAACACCATATATTTT.

J is TRBJ2-2 and V is TRBV7-8; D is perhaps TRBD2 (5 bases). The CDR3 has 14 residues. The V end was cut by 1 base, the J end by 6 bases, with 9 bases between. Germline-derived CDR1 and CDR2 are SGHVS and FQNEAQ. The CDR3 loop reads CASSLEAAPGELFF. CDR3 bases: TGTGCCAGCAGCTTAGAAGCGGCCCCCGGGGAGCTGTTTTTT.

This clone was recorded a few times. The rearrangement uses TRBV5-1 and TRBJ1-2; possible D gene TRBD1, 6 bases. The CDR3 runs to 12 residues. Germline V gives CDR1 SGHRS, CDR2 YFSETQ. Trimming removed 7 bases at V and 7 bases at J, with 14 bases between. CDR3 amino acids: CASSGERGGYTF. Written as DNA, the CDR3 is TGCGCCAGCTCAGGGGAGAGGGGTGGCTACACCTTC.

The J gene is TRBJ2-3, the V gene TRBV3-1 (or the pseudogene TRBV3-2); 8 bases agree with TRBD2. Germline-derived CDR1 and CDR2 are LGHDT and YNNKEL (reference sequence). The CDR3 totals 17 residues. V was pared by 0 bases and J by 2 bases, with 7 bases of the junction left unmatched. The CDR3 reads CASSQDWGSGNTDTQYF. The CDR3 bases are TGTGCCAGCAGCCAAGATTGGGGTAGCGGGAACACAGATACGCAGTATTTT.

The gene calls are TRBV30 and TRBJ1-2, with 7 bases matching TRBD1. J gave up 4 bases and V 5 bases, and 19 bases lay outside the gene matches. There are 17 residues in the CDR3. Germline V gene data show CDR1 as GTSNPN and CDR2 as SVGIG (reference sequence). The CDR3 loop reads CAWHSLFRDSYIYGYTF. The CDR3 nucleotides read TGTGCCTGGCATTCCCTCTTCCGGGACAGCTACATCTATGGCTACACCTTC.

The chain uses TRBV6-2 or TRBV6-3 and TRBJ1-2; possibly TRBD1 for D (6 bases). Trimming removed 6 bases at V and 3 bases at J, with 17 bases between. CDR1 is MNHEY, CDR2 SVGEGT, per germline. The CDR3 is 15 amino acids. The CDR3 DNA is TGTGCCAGCAGCACCTTAACCTACAGGGACTATGGCTACACCTTC. It translates to CASSTLTYRDYGYTF.

V is TRBV5-3 and J is TRBJ2-2; possibly TRBD2 for D (6 bases). TRBV5-3 is treated as an ORF (open reading frame) with a function not yet certain. Between the trimmed V and J ends, which lost 2 bases and 4 bases, there was a span of 18 bases. CDR3 length: 17 residues. The CDR3 reads CARSLAGRGLFTGELFF. The CDR3 region has the DNA TGTGCCAGAAGCTTAGCGGGCCGAGGGTTATTCACCGGGGAGCTGTTTTTT.

The chain has TRBV19 and TRBJ1-2; unclear D gene. The CDR3 runs 13 residues. The V and J ends lost 0 bases and 4 bases respectively, with 6 bases between them. Germline CDR1 LNHDA, CDR2 SQIVND (reference sequence). The CDR3, as DNA: TGTGCCAGTAGTATAGATTCAGTCTATGGCTACACCTTC. Protein product: CASSIDSVYGYTF.

The chain employs TRBV19 and TRBJ2-7, with D perhaps matching TRBD1 (7 bases). V dropped 3 bases and J dropped 3 bases, with 15 bases sitting between them. Per the germline V gene, CDR1 is LNHDA and CDR2 is SQIVND (reference sequence). The CDR3 is 15 amino acids. The CDR3 bases are TGTGCCAGTAGTATGGGGGGACAGACTATCTACGAGCAGTACTTC. Residues: CASSMGGQTIYEQYF.

This rearrangement joins TRBV5-5 to TRBJ1-5; D call uncertain. Germline CDR1 is SGHKS and CDR2 is YYEKEE (reference sequence). This CDR3 is 15 amino acids long. Trimming left V 4 bases short and J 7 bases short, with 18 bases between. The CDR3, as DNA: TGTGCCAGCAGCCAATGGGCCACGGGAGGGCAGCCCCAGCATTTT. Its translation is CASSQWATGGQPQHF. The complete variable domain, with remaining parts taken from reference TRBV5-5 and TRBJ1-5, reads DAGVTQSPTHLIKTRGQQVTLRCSPISGHKSVSWYQQVLGQGPQFIFQYYEKEERGRGNFPDRFSARQFPNYSSELNVNALLLGDSALYLCASSQWATGGQPQHFGDGTRLSIL.

The V call is TRBV12-2, the J call TRBJ1-1; the D call of TRBD1 is as the table states it, not checked on the DNA. TRBV12-2 is listed as a pseudogene. CDR3 size: 13 residues. This CDR3 is CASRSDRNTEAFF. The CDR3 nucleotides read TGTGCAAGTCGCTCTGACAGGAACACTGAAGCTTTCTTT.

The chain employs TRBV3-1 (or the pseudogene TRBV3-2) and TRBJ2-2; D is possibly TRBD1 (7 bases). The V gene's germline CDR1 is LGHDT and CDR2 YNNKEL (reference sequence). The V gene lost 3 bases and the J gene lost 6 bases, with 8 bases spanning the gap. The CDR3 consists of 13 residues. As DNA, the CDR3 is TGTGCCAGCAGCCACAGGGGGGCCGGGGAGCTGTTTTTT. Its protein product is CASSHRGAGELFF.

This clone came up once. The chain joins TRBV14 to TRBJ2-1; the match to TRBD1 covers 10 bases. J lost 7 bases, V lost 0 bases, and 6 bases had no gene match. Germline values: CDR1 SGHDN, CDR2 FVKESK. The CDR3 loop spans 16 amino acids. The CDR3 nucleotides read TGTGCCAGCAGCCAAGACTGGACAGGGGGGATTAATGAGCAGTTCTTC. Its protein product is CASSQDWTGGINEQFF.

V usage is TRBV6-1 and J usage is TRBJ1-6; D gene uncertain. Germline loops: CDR1 MNHNS, CDR2 SASEGT. The CDR3 runs to 13 residues. With 2 bases removed from V and 10 bases from J, the gap between germline ends came to 9 bases. As DNA, the CDR3 is TGTGCCAGCAGTGAACTCGGGGTATCACCCCTCCACTTT. This sequence encodes CASSELGVSPLHF.

The chain is built from TRBV6-2 or TRBV6-3 and TRBJ2-5, with TRBD2 as a possible D gene (5 bases). The V and J ends lost 0 bases and 11 bases respectively, with 10 bases between them. The CDR3 loop spans 12 amino acids. Germline CDR1 MNHEY, CDR2 SVGEGT. In nucleotides, the CDR3 is TGTGCCAGCAGTTACTCAGTCCTAGCACAGTACTTC. It specifies CASSYSVLAQYF.

The V gene is TRBV27, the J gene TRBJ1-6; unclear D gene. The CDR3 extends over 15 amino acids. V was shortened by 4 bases and J by 0 bases, with 7 bases between the two germline ends. CDR1 and CDR2 from the germline V gene are MNHEY and SMNVEV (reference sequence). The CDR3 DNA sequence: TGTGCCAGCAGTTCCGCAGGCTCCTATAATTCACCCCTCCACTTT. It codes for CASSSAGSYNSPLHF.

The chain carries TRBV20-1 and TRBJ2-3; 14 nucleotides agree with TRBD2. Germline V gives CDR1 DFQATT, CDR2 SNEGSKA (reference sequence). Trimming cost V 3 bases and J 6 bases; bases outside gene matches: 11. The CDR3 covers 17 residues. CDR3 sequence: CSASSSGTSGSTDTQYF. The DNA for the CDR3 is TGCAGTGCTAGTTCCTCCGGGACTAGCGGGAGTACGGATACGCAGTATTTT.

The V and J genes are TRBV5-6 and TRBJ1-1, with 12 bases matching TRBD1. The CDR3 consists of 13 residues. V shed 4 bases and J 11 bases; nucleotides not matched to a gene: 6. In germline, CDR1 is SGHDT, CDR2 YYEEEE. CDR3 loop: CASSRDRGLWAFF. As DNA, the CDR3 is TGTGCCAGCAGCCGGGACAGGGGGCTTTGGGCTTTCTTT.

The rearrangement joins TRBV6-2 or TRBV6-3 to TRBJ2-5, with D maybe TRBD2 (6 bases). Germline V gene sequence: CDR1 MNHEY, CDR2 SVGEGT. The CDR3 totals 14 residues. V lost 2 bases and J 3 bases, leaving 10 bases between the germline ends. The DNA for the CDR3 is TGTGCCAGCAGTTACACCAGGGAGGAAGAGACCCAGTACTTC. Amino acids: CASSYTREEETQYF.

The rearrangement uses TRBV7-9 and TRBJ1-1; 11 nucleotides agree with TRBD1. V lost 8 bases, J lost 1 base, and 6 bases stayed unmatched. The germline gives CDR1 SEHNR, CDR2 FQNEAQ (reference sequence). CDR3 length equals 15 residues. The CDR3 is CASQPGTGGNTEAFF. The CDR3 bases are TGTGCCAGCCAACCCGGGACAGGGGGGAACACTGAAGCTTTCTTT.

The chain links TRBV7-8 to TRBJ1-5; no clear D. The CDR3 covers 13 residues. Germline CDR1 is SGHVS and CDR2 is FQNEAQ. V was pared by 1 base and J by 6 bases, with 7 bases between. The CDR3 protein is CASSLDRVQPQHF. The CDR3 nucleotides are TGTGCCAGCAGCTTAGATCGGGTTCAGCCCCAGCATTTT.

This chain's CDR3 is CASSQSRQNYGYTF. The CDR3 DNA reads TGTGCCAGCAGCCAATCCCGACAGAACTATGGCTACACCTTC. The chain combines TRBV16 with TRBJ1-2, with D maybe TRBD1 (5 bases). The ends were cut back, 0 bases at V and 2 bases at J, with 7 bases in the middle. The germline V gene has CDR1 KGHSY and CDR2 FQNENV. The CDR3 has 14 residues.

V and J are TRBV30 and TRBJ2-7; 11 bases line up with TRBD2. CDR1 is GTSNPN, CDR2 SVGIG, per germline (reference sequence). The CDR3 is made up of 14 amino acids. J gave up 5 bases and V 3 bases, and 6 bases lay outside the gene matches. The CDR3 DNA reads TGTGCCTGGAGATTAGCGGGGGGGCGGGACGAGCAGTACTTC. Amino acids: CAWRLAGGRDEQYF.

A single count supports this clone. V and J are TRBV2 and TRBJ2-5, with 9 bases aligning to TRBD2. The CDR3 sequence is 15 residues long. Germline V gene sequence: CDR1 SNHLY, CDR2 FYNNEI. J gave up 2 bases and V 7 bases, and 8 bases lay outside the gene matches. The CDR3 DNA reads TGTGCCAGCATGGGGGGACTAGCTGTGCAAGAGACCCAGTACTTC. Its protein is CASMGGLAVQETQYF.